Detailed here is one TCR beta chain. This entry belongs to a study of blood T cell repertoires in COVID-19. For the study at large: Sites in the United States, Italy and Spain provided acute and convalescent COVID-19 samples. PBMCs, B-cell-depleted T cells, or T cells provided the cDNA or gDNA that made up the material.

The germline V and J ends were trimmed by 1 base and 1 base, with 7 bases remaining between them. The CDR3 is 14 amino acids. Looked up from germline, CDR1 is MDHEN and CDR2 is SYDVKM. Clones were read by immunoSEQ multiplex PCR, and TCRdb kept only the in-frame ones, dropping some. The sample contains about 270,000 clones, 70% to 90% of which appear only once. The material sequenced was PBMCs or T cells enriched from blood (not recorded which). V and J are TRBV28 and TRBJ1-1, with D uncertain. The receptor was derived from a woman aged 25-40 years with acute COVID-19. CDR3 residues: CASSLSLGNTEAFF. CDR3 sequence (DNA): TGTGCCAGCAGTTTATCCCTCGGGAACACTGAAGCTTTCTTT.